This T cell receptor (beta chain) was observed in a study of blood T cell repertoires in COVID-19. How the authors handled the data: Estimation of nucleated cell counts relied on the amplification of reference gene primers. Measured with immunoSEQ multiplex PCR; TCRdb has only the in-frame clones, and not every one. Clonal size and the V and J genes are those of that table, whereas D and trimming came from the DNA. The sample yields hundreds of thousands of clones, roughly nine tenths seen once. This CDR3 contains 18 residues. Germline trimming cut 3 bases from V and 0 bases from J; bases unmatched to any gene: 6. Germline CDR1 SGHVS, CDR2 FNYEAQ. Adults between about 18 and 95 years of age took part from 20 to 25 US areas. Cohort allocation depended upon clinical history that participants reported. In Cohort 3, a recovered donor had either two negative PCRs, clearance, or symptom resolution.

This TCR was recovered from a woman between 50 and 59 years old who had recovered from COVID-19. The sequenced sample consisted of PBMCs or T cells enriched from blood (not recorded which). The V and J genes are TRBV7-6 and TRBJ2-3, with 13 bases aligning to TRBD2. The CDR3 DNA follows: TGTGCCAGCAGCTTGCGGGGACTAGCGGGACCCAGCACAGATACGCAGTATTTT. It encodes CASSLRGLAGPSTDTQYF. Drawing the rest from reference TRBV7-6 and TRBJ2-3, the complete variable domain is GAGVSQSPRYKVTKRGQDVALRCDPISGHVSLYWYRQALGQGPEFLTYFNYEAQQDKSGLPNDRFSAERPEGSISTLTIQRTEQRDSAMYRCASSLRGLAGPSTDTQYFGPGTRLTVL.